This T cell receptor beta chain was identified in a study of T cells in Graves' hyperthyroidism and ophthalmopathy. Regions amplified from RNA transcripts were the TCR beta CDR3 regions. The TCR CDR3 was amplified in a first-round RT-PCR using the HTBI primer set. TCRdb re-derived calls from the multiplex PCR reads in MiXCR, one entry per CDR3 protein. The data show more than 300,000 distinct CDR3 sequences, with under 20% seen just once and 40% held by the top ten. CDR3 length: 13 residues. Germline CDR1 and CDR2: SGDLS and YYNGEE. The junction had 5 bases not matched to a gene; V was cut back by 3 bases and J by 7 bases.

This sequence was found in a man between 18 and 29 years old with Graves' ophthalmopathy. Sequences were obtained from blood. J is TRBJ1-1 and V is TRBV9; 8 nucleotides align to TRBD1. In DNA, the CDR3 is TGTGCCAGCAGCGCCCAGGGGGCGGATGAAGCTTTCTTT. Translation gives CASSAQGADEAFF.